This entry lists 20 T cell receptor beta chains sequenced from one sample in a study of blood T cell repertoires in COVID-19 (dated by TCRdb to 2018 to 2020). Library method: the immunoSEQ multiplex PCR assay. TCRdb carries this immuneACCESS record with in-frame sequences only. Its versions omit some clonotypes, under half of them owing to an unresolved V gene in the studies checked, with the rest unexplained. In this sample the table shows about 190,000 clones, about 85% of which occur a single time. The ten top clones hold 15% to 20% of the sample. Sequencing was performed on peripheral blood. The receptor set was obtained from a human donor in a cohort sampled during active COVID-19.

The rearrangement links TRBV20-1 to TRBJ1-1; D unclear. Trimming took off 3 bases at V and 4 bases at J, with 9 bases between the two ends. Germline loops: CDR1 DFQATT, CDR2 SNEGSKA (reference sequence). CDR3 length: 12 amino acids. Here the CDR3 reads CSASFRSTEAFF. CDR3 DNA: TGCAGTGCTAGTTTCCGGAGCACTGAAGCTTTCTTT.

This chain uses TRBV5-1 with TRBJ2-1, with a weak D call TRBD2 (6 bases). CDR1 SGHRS and CDR2 YFSETQ come from the germline V gene. V was cut by 1 base and J by 4 bases, with 12 bases left in between. The CDR3 is 15 residues long. CDR3 in DNA: TGCGCCAGCAGCTTGACATTCGGGAGATACAATGAGCAGTTCTTC. Protein: CASSLTFGRYNEQFF.

This chain uses TRBV11-1 with TRBJ2-2; the D gene is possibly TRBD1 (5 bases). Trimming removed 2 bases at V and 0 bases at J, with 10 bases between. This CDR3 has 16 residues. Germline loops: CDR1 SGHAT, CDR2 FQDESV (reference sequence). The CDR3 bases are TGTGCCAGCAGCTTATTTCAGGGATCGAACACCGGGGAGCTGTTTTTT. Encoded protein: CASSLFQGSNTGELFF. The full variable domain, with the rest looked up from reference TRBV11-1 and TRBJ2-2, is EAEVAQSPRYKITEKSQAVAFWCDPISGHATLYWYRQILGQGPELLVQFQDESVVDDSQLPKDRFSAERLKGVDSTLKIQPAELGDSAMYLCASSLFQGSNTGELFFGEGSRLTVL.

The genes are TRBV30 and TRBJ1-2; tentatively, D is TRBD1 (6 bases). V shed 4 bases and J shed 4 bases, with 16 bases lying between them. This CDR3 contains 14 residues. Germline CDR1 and CDR2: GTSNPN and SVGIG (reference sequence). CDR3 in DNA: TGTGCCTGGACTTACGGCGGACAGTTCTATGGCTACACCTTC. This encodes CAWTYGGQFYGYTF. Using reference TRBV30 and TRBJ1-2 for the parts outside the CDR3, the full variable domain is SQTIHQWPATLVQPVGSPLSLECTVEGTSNPNLYWYRQAAGRGLQLLFYSVGIGQISSEVPQNLSASRPQDRQFILSSKKLLLSDSGFYLCAWTYGGQFYGYTFGSGTRLTVV.

J is TRBJ2-2 and V is TRBV27; 10 positions agree with TRBD2. This CDR3 contains 15 residues. V dropped 6 bases and J dropped 7; count of bases not matched to a gene: 8. Germline lookup yields CDR1 MNHEY and CDR2 SMNVEV (reference sequence). The CDR3 protein is CASSPTSGAFGELFF. The CDR3 region has the DNA TGTGCCAGCAGCCCTACTAGCGGGGCGTTCGGGGAGCTGTTTTTT.

This clone was seen more than once but under ten times. This chain connects TRBV15 to TRBJ1-6; 7 bases match TRBD1. Germline assignment: CDR1 LNHNV and CDR2 YYDKDF (reference sequence). CDR3 length: 18 amino acids. The junction had 12 bases not matched to a gene; V was cut back by 0 bases and J by 7 bases. The CDR3 sequence: CATSRDTTGRIVNSPLHF. The CDR3 bases are TGTGCCACCAGCAGAGATACGACAGGGCGAATCGTGAATTCACCCCTCCACTTT.

This clone was seen a few times. V and J are TRBV11-3 and TRBJ2-1, with 11 bases matching TRBD2. The V and J ends lost 2 bases and 6 bases, in that order; junction bases with no gene match: 3. The germline V gene has CDR1 SGHNT and CDR2 YENEEA. The CDR3 is made up of 15 amino acids. The CDR3 nucleotides are TGTGCCAGCAGCTTAACTAGCGGGGGCATCAATGAGCAGTTCTTC. Its translation: CASSLTSGGINEQFF. Using reference TRBV11-3 and TRBJ2-1 for the parts outside the CDR3, the full variable domain is EAGVVQSPRYKIIEKKQPVAFWCNPISGHNTLYWYLQNLGQGPELLIRYENEEAVDDSQLPKDRFSAERLKGVDSTLKIQPAELGDSAVYLCASSLTSGGINEQFFGPGTRLTVL.

The V and J genes are TRBV6-5 and TRBJ1-4, with 7 bases matching TRBD1. The CDR3 is made up of 15 amino acids. Germline CDR1 MNHEY, CDR2 SVGAGI. Trimming took 5 bases from V and 7 from J; bases not matched to a gene: 10. In DNA, the CDR3 is TGTGCCAGCAGTCAACGGACAGGAGGGGGTGAAAAACTGTTTTTT. The encoded protein is CASSQRTGGGEKLFF.

V is TRBV9 and J is TRBJ2-3, with no clear D. In germline, CDR1 is SGDLS, CDR2 YYNGEE. The V gene lost 5 bases and the J gene lost 5 bases, with 9 bases spanning the gap. CDR3 length: 12 residues. The DNA of the CDR3 is TGTGCCAGCAGGCCAGAAAGAGATACGCAGTATTTT. Protein: CASRPERDTQYF.

The chain employs TRBV2 and TRBJ2-5, with D possibly TRBD2 on 5 matching bases. Germline CDR1 is SNHLY and CDR2 is FYNNEI. V was shortened by 6 bases and J by 2 bases, with 16 bases between the two germline ends. The CDR3 runs 15 residues. The CDR3 here is CASSGMGLSQETQYF. For the CDR3, the DNA is TGTGCCAGCAGCGGGATGGGGTTATCGCAAGAGACCCAGTACTTC.

The chain recombines TRBV10-3 with TRBJ2-1; 7 bases match TRBD2. J gave up 8 bases and V 4 bases, and 5 bases lay outside the gene matches. The CDR3 has 13 amino acids. Looked up from germline, CDR1 is ENHRY and CDR2 is SYGVKD. The CDR3 DNA is TGTGCCATCAGTGGATCTAGCGGCGATGAGCAGTTCTTC. Its translation is CAISGSSGDEQFF.

DNA for the CDR3: TGTGCCAGCACCTGGACAGGGTATGGCTACACCTTC. Its protein product is CASTWTGYGYTF. This chain connects TRBV6-5 to TRBJ1-2; 8 bases line up with TRBD1. The CDR3 sequence is 12 residues long. V dropped 7 bases and J dropped 5; count of bases not matched to a gene: 3. Germline lookup yields CDR1 MNHEY and CDR2 SVGAGI.

In regard to this clone: At one of its ends the junction is not consistent with the germline gene, which may arise from a read error. The rearrangement joins TRBV6-5 to TRBJ2-7; 11 bases match TRBD1. Per the germline V gene, CDR1 is MNHEY and CDR2 is SVGAGI. The CDR3 runs 14 residues. CDR3 nucleotides: TGTGCCAGCAGACAGGGACAGGGGGTGACTGTGACGAACTTC. This gives the protein CASRQGQGVTVTNF.

This clone was picked up one time. The V call is TRBV24-1, the J call TRBJ2-5, with a weak D call TRBD1 (5 bases). Germline V gene lookup returns CDR1 KGHDR and CDR2 SFDVKD. The CDR3 sequence is 14 residues long. Trimming removed 0 bases from V and 7 bases from J, with 11 bases in between. The CDR3 sequence is CATSDLTRAGTQYF. Here the CDR3 DNA reads TGTGCCACCAGTGATTTGACCAGGGCTGGGACCCAGTACTTC.

The table lists this clone with a count of one. The chain uses TRBV10-3 and TRBJ1-1; a weak D match, TRBD1 (6 bases). Trimming shortened V by 10 bases and J by 6 bases, and 21 bases separated the two germline ends. Germline V gene sequence: CDR1 ENHRY, CDR2 SYGVKD. The CDR3 length is 14 residues. The CDR3, as DNA: TGTGCCACGAACCTCGGGGGGCGAGGCGCTGAAGCTTTCTTT. Amino acid sequence: CATNLGGRGAEAFF.

The V call is TRBV28, the J call TRBJ2-1; D is ambiguous. With 6 bases removed from V and 15 bases from J, the gap between germline ends came to 18 bases. This CDR3 region has 12 residues. Germline lookup yields CDR1 MDHEN and CDR2 SYDVKM. The CDR3: CASSTGSSLPFF. For the CDR3, the DNA is TGTGCCAGCAGCACCGGGTCCTCCCTTCCGTTCTTC.

The rearrangement joins TRBV7-3 to TRBJ2-5; 13 bases are a match to TRBD2. Germline V gene data show CDR1 as SGHTA and CDR2 as FQGTGA. The V segment lost 11 bases and the J segment 3 bases; nucleotides outside the gene matches: 9. CDR3 size: 15 residues. The CDR3 spells CAARRGLAGKETQYF. The CDR3 DNA follows: TGTGCCGCGAGGAGGGGACTAGCGGGGAAAGAGACCCAGTACTTC.

The CDR3 nucleotides are TGTGCCAGCTCACAGACAGGGACGTCTGCCGGGGAGCTGTTTTTT. Amino acid sequence: CASSQTGTSAGELFF. The rearrangement links TRBV18 to TRBJ2-2; 7 nucleotides align to TRBD1. CDR1 is KGHSH, CDR2 LQKENI, per germline. With V trimmed by 4 bases and J by 6 bases, 8 bases remained unmatched. The CDR3 runs to 15 residues.

This chain joins TRBV27 and TRBJ2-5; 10 bases are shared with TRBD2. The CDR3 runs 16 residues. V lost 4 bases to trimming and J lost 5 bases; unmatched junction nucleotides: 10. Germline V lookup: CDR1 MNHEY, CDR2 SMNVEV (reference sequence). CDR3 nucleotides: TGTGCCAGCAGTTACTCCAGCGGGAGGGCCGGGGAGACCCAGTACTTC. Translating it yields CASSYSSGRAGETQYF.

The sample holds one count of this clone. This rearrangement joins TRBV6-5 to TRBJ1-1; weak D call: TRBD1 (6 bases). Per germline, CDR1 MNHEY and CDR2 SVGAGI. This CDR3 is built from 15 residues. V lost 10 bases, J lost 1 base, and 19 bases lay in between. The CDR3 here is CATTRATGSNTEAFF. CDR3 DNA sequence: TGTGCCACCACCCGTGCGACAGGTTCGAACACTGAAGCTTTCTTT.